This TCR beta chain was sequenced during a study of T cells after yellow fever vaccination. Study findings and constraints: Most primary-vaccination clones recurred post-booster (roughly 96% CD4, 88% CD8).

This clonotype was seen only a few times. What it binds is not known. Universal primer sites and UMIs were introduced during 5'RACE template-switching synthesis of TCR cDNA. TCRdb used MiXCR to reprocess the 5' RACE reads, holding one entry per CDR3 protein. Of approximately 300,000 distinct CDR3 sequences listed, 6.8% were seen once; the top ten hold roughly a sixth. V gave up 3 bases and J gave up 5 bases, with 14 bases separating them. This CDR3 has 15 residues. Germline V gene lookup returns CDR1 LNHDA and CDR2 SQIVND (reference sequence). The TCR originated in a man aged 18 to 29 who received the YFV17D yellow fever vaccine. The chain joins TRBV19 to TRBJ1-5, with D perhaps matching TRBD1 (5 bases). The sample in question was PBMCs, obtained roughly 45 days after the first yellow fever vaccination. CDR3 protein: CASSIQGRSDQPQHF. The CDR3 DNA is TGTGCCAGTAGTATTCAGGGCAGGTCGGATCAGCCCCAGCATTTT.